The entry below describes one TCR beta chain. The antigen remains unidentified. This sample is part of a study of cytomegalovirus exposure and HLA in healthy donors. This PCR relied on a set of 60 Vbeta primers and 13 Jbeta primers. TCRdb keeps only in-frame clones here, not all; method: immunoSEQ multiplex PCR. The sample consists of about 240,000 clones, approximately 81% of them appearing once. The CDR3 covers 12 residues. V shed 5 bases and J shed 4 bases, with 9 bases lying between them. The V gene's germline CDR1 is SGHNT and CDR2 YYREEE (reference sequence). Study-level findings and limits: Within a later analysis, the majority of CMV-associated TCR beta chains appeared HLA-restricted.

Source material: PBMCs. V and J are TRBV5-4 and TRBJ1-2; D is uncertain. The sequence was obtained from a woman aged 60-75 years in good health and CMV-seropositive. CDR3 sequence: CASSRVPYGYTF. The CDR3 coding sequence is TGTGCCAGCAGTCGGGTGCCCTATGGCTACACCTTC.